This T cell receptor beta chain was observed in a study of blood T cell repertoires in COVID-19. Here immunoSEQ multiplex PCR was the method, and the copy in TCRdb shows in-frame clones only, minus some. The repertoire consists of approximately 290,000 clones, with approximately 91% occurring once and the leading ten covering 2.2%. The germline V and J ends were trimmed by 3 bases and 0 bases, with 30 bases remaining between them. The CDR3 contains 22 residues. Sequenced: peripheral blood. This chain links TRBV23-1 with TRBJ1-5, with D uncertain. TRBV23-1 is an ORF, with its function uncertain. This TCR was sampled from a woman in her 30s with COVID-19, enrolled during active disease. The CDR3 is CASSHKVTNISILQYSNQPQHF. For the CDR3, the DNA is TGCGCCAGCAGTCATAAGGTCACTAATATATCTATCCTCCAATATAGCAATCAGCCCCAGCATTTT.